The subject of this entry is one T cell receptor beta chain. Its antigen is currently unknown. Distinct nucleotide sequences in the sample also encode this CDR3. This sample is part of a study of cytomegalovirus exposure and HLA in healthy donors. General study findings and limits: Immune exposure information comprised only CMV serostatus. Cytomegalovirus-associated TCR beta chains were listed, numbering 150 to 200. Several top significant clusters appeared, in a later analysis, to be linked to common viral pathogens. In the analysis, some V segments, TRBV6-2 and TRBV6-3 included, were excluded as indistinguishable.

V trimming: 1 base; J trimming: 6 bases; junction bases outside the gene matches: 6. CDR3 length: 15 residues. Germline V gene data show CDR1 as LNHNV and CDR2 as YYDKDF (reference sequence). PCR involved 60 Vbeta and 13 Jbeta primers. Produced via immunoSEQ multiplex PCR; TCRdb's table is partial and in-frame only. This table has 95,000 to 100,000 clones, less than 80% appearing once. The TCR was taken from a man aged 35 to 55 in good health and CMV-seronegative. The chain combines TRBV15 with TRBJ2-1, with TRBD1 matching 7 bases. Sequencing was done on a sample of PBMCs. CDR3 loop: CATSRGRDRVNEQFF. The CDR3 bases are TGTGCCACCAGCAGAGGCCGGGACAGAGTCAATGAGCAGTTCTTC.